This T cell receptor (beta chain) is from a study of cytomegalovirus exposure and HLA in healthy donors. As regards this clone: Its antigen is as yet unknown. The junction departs from germline at one end; a sequencing error may be responsible.

Researchers ran the PCR with 60 Vbeta and 13 Jbeta primers. Here immunoSEQ multiplex PCR was the method, and the copy in TCRdb shows in-frame clones only, minus some. The sample records about 80,000 clones, roughly 80% being singletons. The CDR3 length is 15 residues. CDR1 MNHEY and CDR2 SVGAGI come from the germline V gene. The study's findings and limits: Overall, about 160 TCR beta chains were annotated as cytomegalovirus-associated. Later analysis suggested most CMV-associated TCR beta chains were HLA-restricted. A later analysis linked a missense variant in DCLRE1C to the trimming of TCR beta V and J genes. Later on, an analysis tied about 17,000 TCR beta sequences to HLA alleles at 0.05 false discovery rate.

The receptor was derived from a human donor in good health. The chain employs TRBV6-5 and TRBJ1-4; TRBD1 is a possible D gene (5 bases). The specimen sequenced was PBMCs. The CDR3 protein is CASSYGGNGGEKLVF. The CDR3 DNA sequence: TGTGCCAGTAGTTACGGGGGGAATGGGGGTGAAAAACTGGTTTTT.